The TCR beta chain described here comes from a study of CD8 T cells in ankylosing spondylitis. The CDR3 runs 11 residues. Germline V gives CDR1 SNHLY, CDR2 FYNNEI. Trimming removed 8 bases at V and 7 bases at J, with 12 bases between. Quantitative 5'-RACE was performed with molecular barcodes, and it yielded the TCR beta libraries. TCRdb used MiXCR to reprocess the 5' RACE reads, holding one entry per CDR3 protein. The sample has approximately 520,000 distinct CDR3 sequences, less than 6% seen once; the top ten hold around 3.4%. Overall study results and limits: Disease-linked clones bore a CD8+ phenotype, appearing relatively rarely in peripheral blood. The study identified a TCR beta motif of under ten highly homologous variants that appeared characteristic of ankylosing spondylitis blood.

This clonotype was seen a handful of times. The antigen remains undetermined. This TCR was recovered from a male donor with ankylosing spondylitis. The gene calls are TRBV2 and TRBJ2-7; D possibly corresponds to TRBD2 (5 bases). Sequencing used blood, either unsorted or a sorted T cell fraction (not recorded which). For the CDR3, the DNA is TGTGCCAGCGACGGCGGCGGGGAGCAGTACTTC. Translated: CASDGGGEQYF.